This T cell receptor beta chain was obtained from a study of blood T cell repertoires in COVID-19. On the study more broadly: In each case, the material was cDNA or gDNA derived from T cells, B-cell-depleted T cells, or PBMCs.

Per the original data handling: Amplification of reference gene primers was used by the study to estimate nucleated cell counts. Profiling relied on immunoSEQ multiplex PCR, and the TCRdb table lists in-frame clones only, not all of them. The DNA was the basis for D and trimming; V, J and clone size are from that table. The sample records about 130,000 clones, about 89% being singletons. The CDR3 has 14 residues. The V and J ends lost 2 bases and 6 bases, in that order; junction bases with no gene match: 4. CDR1 is SNHLY, CDR2 FYNNEI, per germline. The material sequenced was peripheral blood. The chain employs TRBV2 and TRBJ2-1; 7 nucleotides align to TRBD2. The source of this sequence is a man aged 55-75 years with active or convalescent COVID-19. CDR3 nucleotides: TGTGCCAGCAGTGAAACCTCTAGCGGCAATGAGCAGTTCTTC. It is translated as CASSETSSGNEQFF.